The 16 T cell receptor beta chains below come from one sample, sequenced in a study of blood T cell repertoires in COVID-19. Libraries were prepared by immunoSEQ multiplex PCR; TCRdb keeps only in-frame clonotypes and omits some of them. The repertoire includes about 150,000 clones, roughly 75% of them detected once, and around 5.5% sits in the top ten. Sequenced input: PBMCs or T cells enriched from blood (not recorded which). The receptors derive from a woman aged 50 to 60 who had recovered from COVID-19.

This chain joins TRBV18 and TRBJ2-3, with 8 bases that match TRBD2. With V trimmed by 3 bases and J by 3 bases, 5 bases remained unmatched. The length of the CDR3 is 15 residues. Germline CDR1 KGHSH, CDR2 LQKENI. Here the CDR3 reads CASSPIGGGTDTQYF. In DNA form, the CDR3 reads TGTGCCAGCTCACCGATCGGGGGGGGTACAGATACGCAGTATTTT. Looking up the rest from reference TRBV18 and TRBJ2-3 gives the full variable domain: NAGVMQNPRHLVRRRGQEARLRCSPMKGHSHVYWYRQLPEEGLKFMVYLQKENIIDESGMPKERFSAEFPKEGPSILRIQQVVRGDSAAYFCASSPIGGGTDTQYFGPGTRLTVL.

V gene TRBV6-5 combines with J gene TRBJ1-2; D may be TRBD1 (5 bases). Trimming removed 0 bases at V and 5 bases at J, with 16 bases between. CDR3 length equals 16 residues. The germline V gene encodes CDR1 MNHEY and CDR2 SVGAGI. The CDR3 region is CASSYSQAGMGYGYTF. CDR3 sequence (DNA): TGTGCCAGCAGTTACTCGCAGGCAGGGATGGGGTATGGCTACACCTTC.

The gene calls are TRBV10-3 and TRBJ1-5, with D perhaps TRBD1 (5 bases). CDR3 size: 12 residues. Germline V gene lookup returns CDR1 ENHRY and CDR2 SYGVKD. V was trimmed by 8 bases and J by 4 bases, leaving 9 bases between them. The CDR3 DNA reads TGTGCCATCGGGGAGGGGAATCAGCCCCAGCATTTT. Translated: CAIGEGNQPQHF.

The genes are TRBV9 and TRBJ2-1; the D is unclear. The V gene lost 3 bases and the J gene lost 6 bases, with 7 bases spanning the gap. The CDR3 is made up of 12 amino acids. The V gene's germline CDR1 is SGDLS and CDR2 YYNGEE. The CDR3 coding sequence is TGTGCCAGCAGCGCCAGATTCAATGAGCAGTTCTTC. Translation gives CASSARFNEQFF.

Turning to this clone: A read error may be the cause here, since a much bigger clone is one base away. Distinct nucleotide sequences in the sample also encode this CDR3. The chain has TRBV7-9 and TRBJ2-1; 10 positions agree with TRBD2. The CDR3 is 16 amino acids. Germline CDR1 SEHNR, CDR2 FQNEAQ (reference sequence). As DNA, the CDR3 is TGTGCCAGCAGCCTAGCCCTAGCGGGGGAATACAATGAGCAGTTCTTC. The encoded protein is CASSLALAGEYNEQFF.

This rearrangement joins TRBV28 to TRBJ1-4, with 9 bases fitting TRBD1. The length of the CDR3 is 16 residues. The trim removed 7 bases at V and 4 bases at J, leaving 10 bases unmatched. The germline CDR1 and CDR2 sequences are MDHEN and SYDVKM. CDR3 in amino acids: CASKPGTGRGNEKLFF. The CDR3 DNA is TGTGCCAGCAAACCCGGGACAGGGAGGGGTAATGAAAAACTGTTTTTT.

This clone came up a few times. The genes are TRBV4-1 and TRBJ2-5, with 11 bases identical to TRBD2. CDR1 and CDR2 (germline): MGHRA, YSYEKL. The CDR3 runs to 15 residues. V trimming: 3 bases; J trimming: 6 bases; junction bases outside the gene matches: 6. The CDR3 sequence is CASSQETSGVKTQYF. The CDR3 DNA follows: TGCGCCAGCAGCCAGGAGACTAGCGGGGTGAAGACCCAGTACTTC.

The V gene is TRBV20-1, the J gene TRBJ2-3; 8 positions agree with TRBD2. Germline lookup yields CDR1 DFQATT and CDR2 SNEGSKA (reference sequence). J lost 5 bases, V lost 3 bases, and 7 bases had no gene match. The CDR3 length is 14 residues. The CDR3 region is CSASVPGGGDTQYF. As DNA, the CDR3 is TGCAGTGCTAGTGTTCCGGGGGGGGGAGATACGCAGTATTTT.

The chain is built from TRBV19 and TRBJ2-3, with D unclear. V lost 10 bases and J 3 bases, leaving 11 bases between the germline ends. In germline, CDR1 is LNHDA, CDR2 SQIVND (reference sequence). CDR3 size: 12 residues. The CDR3 sequence is CATQAPTDTQYF. Written as DNA, the CDR3 is TGTGCCACTCAAGCGCCTACAGATACGCAGTATTTT.

There are many counts of this clone. The chain links TRBV3-1 (or the pseudogene TRBV3-2) to TRBJ1-1; D is possibly TRBD1 (5 bases). Germline loops: CDR1 LGHDT, CDR2 YNNKEL (reference sequence). V was clipped by 3 bases and J by 1 base, with 9 bases between them. The CDR3 totals 14 residues. The chain's CDR3 is CASSQFTGNTEAFF. CDR3 coding DNA: TGTGCCAGCAGCCAGTTTACAGGGAACACTGAAGCTTTCTTT.

This chain links TRBV9 with TRBJ1-4, with unresolved D. V lost 0 bases to trimming and J lost 0 bases, with 6 bases between them. CDR3 length: 15 amino acids. Germline V gene data show CDR1 as SGDLS and CDR2 as YYNGEE. In DNA, the CDR3 is TGTGCCAGCAGCGTAGGGGGAGCAACTAATGAAAAACTGTTTTTT. Translating gives CASSVGGATNEKLFF.

This sequence joins TRBV15 and TRBJ1-5, with D unresolved. Germline lookup yields CDR1 LNHNV and CDR2 YYDKDF (reference sequence). This CDR3 is 12 amino acids long. The CDR3 here is CASGYSNQPQHF. In DNA form, the CDR3 reads TGTGCATCCGGGTATAGCAATCAGCCCCAGCATTTT. The full variable domain, rest sourced from reference TRBV15 and TRBJ1-5, is DAMVIQNPRYQVTQFGKPVTLSCSQTLNHNVMYWYQQKSSQAPKLLFHYYDKDFNNEADTPDNFQSRRPNTSFCFLDIRSPGLGDTAMYLCASGYSNQPQHFGDGTRLSIL.

The chain is built from TRBV7-6 and TRBJ2-4; D perhaps matches TRBD1 (5 bases). Germline assignment: CDR1 SGHVS and CDR2 FNYEAQ. This CDR3 spans 17 amino acids. The V gene lost 0 bases and the J gene lost 0 bases, with 12 bases spanning the gap. In DNA, the CDR3 is TGTGCCAGCAGCTTAGCGTGGCGACAGACAGCCAAAAACATTCAGTACTTC. Translated, it gives CASSLAWRQTAKNIQYF.

This clone showed up just once. This rearrangement joins TRBV9 to TRBJ2-2; D is unresolved. V gave up 0 bases and J gave up 9 bases, with 9 bases separating them. The CDR3 consists of 13 residues. Germline assignment: CDR1 SGDLS and CDR2 YYNGEE. DNA of the CDR3: TGTGCCAGCAGCGTAGATCCTGTCCGGGAGCTGTTTTTT. Translation gives CASSVDPVRELFF.

The V gene is TRBV30, the J gene TRBJ1-4; a possible D gene is TRBD1 (6 bases). With 2 bases removed from V and 0 bases from J, the gap between germline ends came to 10 bases. The CDR3 is made up of 15 amino acids. Germline V gene lookup returns CDR1 GTSNPN and CDR2 SVGIG (reference sequence). CDR3 protein: CAWSRQGPTNEKLFF. Here the CDR3 DNA reads TGTGCCTGGAGTAGGCAGGGGCCAACTAATGAAAAACTGTTTTTT.

The V and J genes are TRBV29-1 and TRBJ1-2, with 8 bases fitting TRBD1. Germline V CDR1 and CDR2: SQVTM, ANQGSEA. V shed 4 bases and J 2 bases; nucleotides not matched to a gene: 6. CDR3 length: 14 residues. Written as DNA, the CDR3 is TGCAGCGTTGCTGGGACAGGTCTCAACTATGGCTACACCTTC. Its protein is CSVAGTGLNYGYTF. The whole variable domain, remainder taken from reference TRBV29-1 and TRBJ1-2, is SAVISQKPSRDICQRGTSLTIQCQVDSQVTMMFWYRQQPGQSLTLIATANQGSEATYESGFVIDKFPISRPNLTFSTLTVSNMSPEDSSIYLCSVAGTGLNYGYTFGSGTRLTVV.